A selection of T cell receptor beta chains follows, all from one sample in a study of regulatory T cells in long-lasting Graves disease. One entry per CDR3 protein results from TCRdb running MiXCR on the multiplex PCR reads. The sample lists some 340,000 distinct CDR3 sequences; approximately 12% were seen once. These data were also filed under a second study, of T cells in Graves' hyperthyroidism and ophthalmopathy.

Sequences were derived from peripheral blood mononuclear cells (PBMCs), sampled at new diagnosis, from a patient treated with antithyroid drugs. These receptors were taken from a woman between 18 and 30 years old with Graves disease. CDR3s include the opening cysteine and the closing phenylalanine or tryptophan. A D gene is named only where the DNA matches it firmly. Clone size appears in some rows only: once, few, many, or a class for an expanded clone.

V gene	D gene	clone size	J gene	CDR3 protein	CDR3 DNA
TRBV9	NA	many	TRBJ2-5	CASSASLTETQYF	TGTGCCAGCAGCGCCAGTCTGACAGAGACCCAGTACTTC
TRBV7-3	NA	many	TRBJ2-7	CASSSSLKGEQYF	TGTGCCAGCAGCTCCTCCCTAAAAGGAGAGCAGTACTTC
TRBV27	TRBD2	many	TRBJ2-5	CASTDHRAGGVETQYF	TGTGCCAGCACCGACCACCGGGCGGGAGGAGTGGAGACCCAGTACTTC
TRBV7-9	TRBD1	many	TRBJ2-7	CASSLRTGPGSEQYF	TGTGCCAGCAGCCTCCGGACAGGCCCTGGGTCCGAGCAGTACTTC
TRBV5-1	TRBD2	many	TRBJ2-3	CASSLFTRDYTDTQYF	TGCGCCAGCAGCTTGTTTACTCGGGACTACACAGATACGCAGTATTTT
TRBV3-1	TRBD2	few	TRBJ2-3	CASSQPSGSFADTQYF	TGTGCCAGCAGCCAGCCTAGCGGGAGCTTCGCGGATACGCAGTATTTT
TRBV20-1	NA	many	TRBJ2-2	CSAPNPMAGELFF	TGCAGTGCTCCCAATCCTATGGCCGGGGAGCTGTTTTTT
TRBV7-2	NA	many	TRBJ2-6	CASSPDSGANVLTF	TGTGCCAGCAGCCCGGACTCTGGGGCCAACGTCCTGACTTTC
TRBV6-1	TRBD2	many	TRBJ2-3	CASSDNPGGGSDTQYF	TGTGCCAGCAGTGACAATCCGGGGGGGGGCTCAGATACGCAGTATTTT
TRBV20-1	TRBD1	few	TRBJ1-2	CSARDDRTGWRYTF	TGCAGTGCTAGAGATGATAGGACAGGGTGGCGTTACACCTTC
TRBV4-1	NA	NA	TRBJ1-1	CASSQEGQNTEAFF	TGCGCCAGCAGCCAAGAAGGTCAGAACACTGAAGCTTTCTTT